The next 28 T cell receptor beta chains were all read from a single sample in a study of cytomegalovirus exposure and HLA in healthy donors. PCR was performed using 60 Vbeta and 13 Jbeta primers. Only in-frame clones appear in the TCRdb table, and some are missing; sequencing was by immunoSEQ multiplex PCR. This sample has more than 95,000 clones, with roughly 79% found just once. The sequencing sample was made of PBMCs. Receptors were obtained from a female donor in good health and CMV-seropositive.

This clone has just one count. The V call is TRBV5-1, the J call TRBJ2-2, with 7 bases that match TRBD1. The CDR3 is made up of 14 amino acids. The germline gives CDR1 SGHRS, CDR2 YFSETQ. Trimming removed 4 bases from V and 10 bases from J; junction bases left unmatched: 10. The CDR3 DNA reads TGCGCCAGCAGCCTCGGGACAGCTCATGAGGAGCTGTTTTTT. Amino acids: CASSLGTAHEELFF.

Written as DNA, the CDR3 is TGCGCCAGGAGCGGTGAGTATGAGCAGTTCTTC. Its protein product is CARSGEYEQFF. This chain uses TRBV5-1 with TRBJ2-1, with D possibly matching TRBD2 (5 bases). The CDR3 spans 11 residues. Germline CDR1 SGHRS, CDR2 YFSETQ. Trimming shortened V by 8 bases and J by 8 bases, and 11 bases separated the two germline ends.

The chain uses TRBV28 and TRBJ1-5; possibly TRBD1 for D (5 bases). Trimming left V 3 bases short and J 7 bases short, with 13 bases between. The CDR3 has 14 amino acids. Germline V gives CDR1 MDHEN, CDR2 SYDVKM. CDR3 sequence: CASSFAGGGQPQHF. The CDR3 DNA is TGTGCCAGCAGTTTTGCGGGGGGTGGCCAGCCCCAGCATTTT.

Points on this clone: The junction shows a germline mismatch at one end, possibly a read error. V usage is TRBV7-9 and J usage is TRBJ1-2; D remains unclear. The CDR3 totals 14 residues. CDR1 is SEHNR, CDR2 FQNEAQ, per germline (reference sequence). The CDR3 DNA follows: TGTGCCAGCAGCCGCCACGAAACTAACCATGGCTACACCTTC. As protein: CASSRHETNHGYTF.

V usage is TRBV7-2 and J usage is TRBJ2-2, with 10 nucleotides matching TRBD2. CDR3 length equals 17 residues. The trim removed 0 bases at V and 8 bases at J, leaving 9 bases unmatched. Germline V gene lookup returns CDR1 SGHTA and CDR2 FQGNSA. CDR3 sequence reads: CASSLALERGGTGELFF. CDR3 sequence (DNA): TGTGCCAGCAGCTTAGCGCTGGAGCGGGGGGGTACGGGGGAGCTGTTTTTT.

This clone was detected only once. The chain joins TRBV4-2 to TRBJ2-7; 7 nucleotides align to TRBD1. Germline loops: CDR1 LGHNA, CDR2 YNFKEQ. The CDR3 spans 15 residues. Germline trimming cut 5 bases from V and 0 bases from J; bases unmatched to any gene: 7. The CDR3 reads CASSYTGVPSYEQYF. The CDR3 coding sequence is TGTGCCAGCAGCTACACAGGGGTACCCTCCTACGAGCAGTACTTC.

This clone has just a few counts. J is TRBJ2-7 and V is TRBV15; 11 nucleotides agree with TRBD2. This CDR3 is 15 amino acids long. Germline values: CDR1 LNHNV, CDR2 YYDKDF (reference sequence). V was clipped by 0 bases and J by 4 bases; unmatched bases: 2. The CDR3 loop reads CATSRDLAGGYEQYF. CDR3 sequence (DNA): TGTGCCACCAGCAGAGATCTAGCGGGAGGTTACGAGCAGTACTTC.

The CDR3 coding sequence is TGTGCCAGCAGGAGGACAGGGGTATCAGATACGCAGTATTTT. It yields the protein CASRRTGVSDTQYF. The chain is built from TRBV2 and TRBJ2-3, with TRBD1 identical over 9 bases. The CDR3 covers 14 residues. The V segment lost 6 bases and the J segment 4 bases; nucleotides outside the gene matches: 5. Germline CDR1 is SNHLY and CDR2 is FYNNEI.

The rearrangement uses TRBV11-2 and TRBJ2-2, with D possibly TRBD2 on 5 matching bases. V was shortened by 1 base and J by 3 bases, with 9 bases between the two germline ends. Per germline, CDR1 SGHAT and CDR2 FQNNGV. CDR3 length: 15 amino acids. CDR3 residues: CASSLGLADTGELFF. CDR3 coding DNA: TGTGCCAGCAGCTTAGGCCTAGCTGACACCGGGGAGCTGTTTTTT.

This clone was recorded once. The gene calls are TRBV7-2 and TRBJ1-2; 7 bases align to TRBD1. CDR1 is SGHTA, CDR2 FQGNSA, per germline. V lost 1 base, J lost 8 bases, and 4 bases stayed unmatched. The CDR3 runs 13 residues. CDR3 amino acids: CASSLGQGSGYTF. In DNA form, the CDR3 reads TGTGCCAGCAGCTTAGGACAGGGTAGCGGCTACACCTTC.

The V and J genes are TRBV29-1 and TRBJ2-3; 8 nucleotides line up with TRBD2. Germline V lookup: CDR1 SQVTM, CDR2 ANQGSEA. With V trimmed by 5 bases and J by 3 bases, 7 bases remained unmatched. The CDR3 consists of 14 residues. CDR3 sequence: CSVLSGVGTDTQYF. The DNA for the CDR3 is TGCAGCGTTCTTAGCGGGGTAGGGACAGATACGCAGTATTTT.

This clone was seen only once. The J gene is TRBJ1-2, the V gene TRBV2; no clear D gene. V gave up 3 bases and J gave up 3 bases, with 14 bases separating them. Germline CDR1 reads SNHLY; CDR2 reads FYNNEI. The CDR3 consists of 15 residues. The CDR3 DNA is TGTGCCAGCAGTGAGTCTGGGAGAACCGACTATGGCTACACCTTC. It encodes CASSESGRTDYGYTF.

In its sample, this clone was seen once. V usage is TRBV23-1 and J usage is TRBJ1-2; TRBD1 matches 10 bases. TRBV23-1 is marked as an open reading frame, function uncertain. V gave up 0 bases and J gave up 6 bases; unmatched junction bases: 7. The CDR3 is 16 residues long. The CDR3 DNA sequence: TGCGCCAGCAGTCAATCGGACGACAGGGGGCTCAATGGCTACACCTTC. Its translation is CASSQSDDRGLNGYTF.

The DNA of the CDR3 is TGTGCCAGCAGTCGGGACAGAACAGGTGATACGCAGTATTTT. Its translation is CASSRDRTGDTQYF. V and J are TRBV6-1 and TRBJ2-3; 7 nucleotides match TRBD1. The germline gives CDR1 MNHNS, CDR2 SASEGT. The CDR3 totals 14 residues. V gave up 5 bases and J gave up 6 bases; unmatched junction bases: 8.

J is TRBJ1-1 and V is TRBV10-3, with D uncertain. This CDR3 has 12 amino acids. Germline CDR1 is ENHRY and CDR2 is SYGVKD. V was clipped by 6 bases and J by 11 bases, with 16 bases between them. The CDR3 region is CAISLEPGMAFF. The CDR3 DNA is TGTGCCATCAGCCTTGAACCGGGGATGGCTTTCTTT.

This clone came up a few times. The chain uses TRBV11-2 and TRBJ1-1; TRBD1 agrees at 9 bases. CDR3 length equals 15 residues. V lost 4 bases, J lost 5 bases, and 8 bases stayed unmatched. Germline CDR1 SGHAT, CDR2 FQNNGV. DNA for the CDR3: TGTGCCAGCAGCTCCCGATCGACAGGGGGAACTGAAGCTTTCTTT. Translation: CASSSRSTGGTEAFF.

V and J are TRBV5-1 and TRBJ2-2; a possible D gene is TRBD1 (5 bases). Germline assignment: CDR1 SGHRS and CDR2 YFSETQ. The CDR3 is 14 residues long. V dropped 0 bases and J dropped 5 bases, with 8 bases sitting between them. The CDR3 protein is CASSLGQGTGELFF. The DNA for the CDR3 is TGCGCCAGCAGCTTGGGGCAGGGTACCGGGGAGCTGTTTTTT.

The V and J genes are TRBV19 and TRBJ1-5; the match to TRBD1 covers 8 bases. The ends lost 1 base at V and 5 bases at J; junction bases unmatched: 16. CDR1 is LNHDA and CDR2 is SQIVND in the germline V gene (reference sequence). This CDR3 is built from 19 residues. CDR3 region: CASSIAGTGRTMGHQPQHF. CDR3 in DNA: TGTGCCAGTAGTATAGCCGGGACAGGTAGGACAATGGGGCATCAGCCCCAGCATTTT.

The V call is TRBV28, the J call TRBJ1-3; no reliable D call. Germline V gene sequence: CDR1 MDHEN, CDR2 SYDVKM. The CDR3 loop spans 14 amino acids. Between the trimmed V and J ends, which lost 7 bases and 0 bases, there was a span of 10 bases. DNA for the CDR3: TGTGCCAGCATGGACTATACCTCTGGAAACACCATATATTTT. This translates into CASMDYTSGNTIYF.

In DNA, the CDR3 is TGTGCCAGCAGTTATAGAGGAATTGGTAGCAATCAGCCCCAGCATTTT. Protein sequence: CASSYRGIGSNQPQHF. The J gene is TRBJ1-5, the V gene TRBV6-5, with unresolved D. V lost 3 bases and J 0 bases, leaving 12 bases between the germline ends. CDR3 length: 16 amino acids. The germline V gene encodes CDR1 MNHEY and CDR2 SVGAGI.

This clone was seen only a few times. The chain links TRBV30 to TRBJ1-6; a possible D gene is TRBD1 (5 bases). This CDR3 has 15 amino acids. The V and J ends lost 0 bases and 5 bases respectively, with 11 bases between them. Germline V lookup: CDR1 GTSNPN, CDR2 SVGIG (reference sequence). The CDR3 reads CAWSVLGGDNSPLHF. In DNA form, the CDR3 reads TGTGCCTGGAGTGTACTTGGGGGGGATAATTCACCCCTCCACTTT.

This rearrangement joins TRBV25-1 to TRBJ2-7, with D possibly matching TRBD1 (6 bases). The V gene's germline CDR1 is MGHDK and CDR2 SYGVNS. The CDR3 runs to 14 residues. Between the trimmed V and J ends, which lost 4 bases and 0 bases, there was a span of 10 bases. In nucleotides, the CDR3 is TGTGCCAGCAGTGTTCTAGGGGGCTCCTACGAGCAGTACTTC. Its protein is CASSVLGGSYEQYF.

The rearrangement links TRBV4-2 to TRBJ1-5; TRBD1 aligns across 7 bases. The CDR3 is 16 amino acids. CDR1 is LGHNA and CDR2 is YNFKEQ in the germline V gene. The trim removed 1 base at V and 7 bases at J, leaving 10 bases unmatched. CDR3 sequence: CASSQVLTGDGQPQHF. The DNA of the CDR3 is TGTGCCAGCAGCCAAGTCCTTACAGGGGACGGACAGCCCCAGCATTTT.

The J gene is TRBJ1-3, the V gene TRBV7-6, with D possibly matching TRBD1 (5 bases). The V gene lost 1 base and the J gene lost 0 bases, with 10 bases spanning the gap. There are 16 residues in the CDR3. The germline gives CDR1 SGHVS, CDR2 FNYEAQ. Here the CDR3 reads CASSLGLRGSGNTIYF. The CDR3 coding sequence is TGTGCCAGCAGCTTAGGGTTAAGGGGCTCTGGAAACACCATATATTTT. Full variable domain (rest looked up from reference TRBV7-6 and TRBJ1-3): GAGVSQSPRYKVTKRGQDVALRCDPISGHVSLYWYRQALGQGPEFLTYFNYEAQQDKSGLPNDRFSAERPEGSISTLTIQRTEQRDSAMYRCASSLGLRGSGNTIYFGEGSWLTVV.

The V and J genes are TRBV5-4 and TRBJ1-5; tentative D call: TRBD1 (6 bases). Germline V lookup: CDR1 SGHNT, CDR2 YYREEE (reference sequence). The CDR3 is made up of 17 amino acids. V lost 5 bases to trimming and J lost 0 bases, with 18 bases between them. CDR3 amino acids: CASSFRDNIFSNQPQHF. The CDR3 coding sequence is TGTGCCAGCAGTTTCCGGGACAACATTTTTAGCAATCAGCCCCAGCATTTT.

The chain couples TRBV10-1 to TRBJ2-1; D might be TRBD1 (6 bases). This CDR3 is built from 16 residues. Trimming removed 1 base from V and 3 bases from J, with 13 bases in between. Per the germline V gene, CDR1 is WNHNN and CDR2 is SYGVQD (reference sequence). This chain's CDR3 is CASSEYRVRGYNEQFF. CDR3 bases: TGCGCCAGCAGTGAGTACAGGGTGAGGGGCTACAATGAGCAGTTCTTC.

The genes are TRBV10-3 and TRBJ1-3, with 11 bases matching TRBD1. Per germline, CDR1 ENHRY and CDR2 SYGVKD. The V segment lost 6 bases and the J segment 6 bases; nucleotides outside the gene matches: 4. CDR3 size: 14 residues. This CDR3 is CAISPGQGANTIYF. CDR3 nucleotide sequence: TGTGCCATCAGCCCCGGACAGGGGGCAAACACCATATATTTT.

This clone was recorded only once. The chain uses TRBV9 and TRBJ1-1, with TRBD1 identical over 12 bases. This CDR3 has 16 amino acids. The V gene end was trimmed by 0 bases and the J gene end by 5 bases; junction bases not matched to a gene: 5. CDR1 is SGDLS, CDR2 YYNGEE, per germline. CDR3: CASSVEGQGAGTEAFF. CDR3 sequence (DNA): TGTGCCAGCAGCGTAGAGGGACAGGGGGCAGGTACTGAAGCTTTCTTT.